These T cell receptor beta chains were read from a single sample in a study of T cell repertoires in cytomegalovirus infection. For these TCRs, the target antigens are not known. Each CDR3 protein gets one entry after TCRdb re-called the reads with MiXCR. The sample lists 360,000 or so distinct CDR3 sequences; about 34% were seen once. The sequences come from cultured PBMCs, collected from culture after CMV antigen stimulation. The receptor source for this set is a human donor in good health (CMV status not recorded). Some clones in this sample may be carry-over from other donors' samples. CDR3s include the opening cysteine and the closing phenylalanine or tryptophan. The order of the fields is clone size, D gene, J gene, V gene, CDR3 protein, CDR3 DNA. A D gene is named only where the DNA matches it firmly. Part of the rows lack a size; the others show once, few, many or a class for expanded clones.

size: many; D: .; J: TRBJ2-1; V: TRBV7-2; CDR3: CASSLGTIGYNEQFF; DNA: TGTGCCAGCAGCTTAGGGACAATCGGTTACAATGAGCAGTTCTTC
size: once; D: .; J: TRBJ2-1; V: TRBV7-2; CDR3: CASSLEAGLPFF; DNA: TGTGCCAGCAGTCTAGAGGCGGGATTACCCTTCTTC
size: .; D: .; J: TRBJ2-1; V: TRBV11-3; CDR3: CASSRGGGQGGYEQFF; DNA: TGTGCCAGCAGCAGAGGAGGGGGACAAGGCGGGTATGAGCAGTTCTTC
size: .; D: TRBD1; J: TRBJ2-5; V: TRBV7-4; CDR3: CASTLQGDQYF; DNA: TGTGCCAGCACCCTACAGGGGGACCAGTACTTC
size: .; D: TRBD2; J: TRBJ2-7; V: TRBV11-2; CDR3: CASSLSTSGTYEQYF; DNA: TGTGCCAGCAGCTTGTCGACTAGCGGGACCTACGAGCAGTACTTC
size: .; D: .; J: TRBJ1-1; V: TRBV7-8; CDR3: CASSLVGGKRVNTEAFF; DNA: TGTGCCAGCAGCTTAGTGGGGGGTAAAAGGGTGAACACTGAAGCTTTCTTT
size: .; D: TRBD2; J: TRBJ2-1; V: TRBV7-2; CDR3: CASSFGGSRDNEQFF; DNA: TGTGCCAGCAGCTTTGGCGGGAGTAGGGACAATGAGCAGTTCTTC
size: few; D: TRBD2; J: TRBJ2-1; V: TRBV24-1; CDR3: CATSGGTSGRIGNEQFF; DNA: TGTGCCACCAGTGGTGGGACTAGCGGGAGGATAGGGAATGAGCAGTTCTTC
size: .; D: TRBD2; J: TRBJ2-3; V: TRBV6-6; CDR3: CASSYSRLAGDTQYF; DNA: TGTGCCAGCAGTTACTCGAGACTAGCGGGAGATACGCAGTATTTT
size: many; D: .; J: TRBJ2-5; V: TRBV7-2; CDR3: CASSLGQIETQYF; DNA: TGTGCCAGCAGCTTAGGGCAGATAGAGACCCAGTACTTC
size: .; D: .; J: TRBJ2-3; V: TRBV27; CDR3: CASTPPRLAGGPDTQYF; DNA: TGTGCCAGCACCCCACCCCGACTAGCCGGGGGGCCAGATACGCAGTATTTT
size: .; D: .; J: TRBJ2-3; V: TRBV5-4; CDR3: CASSLVFGTADTQYF; DNA: TGTGCCAGCAGCTTGGTTTTCGGTACGGCAGATACGCAGTATTTT
size: few; D: TRBD2; J: TRBJ2-5; V: TRBV19; CDR3: CASRTGTSGIETQYF; DNA: TGTGCCAGTAGAACCGGGACTAGCGGGATAGAGACCCAGTACTTC
size: .; D: .; J: TRBJ2-3; V: TRBV7-2; CDR3: CASREPTDTQYF; DNA: TGTGCCAGCAGGGAACCCACAGATACGCAGTATTTT
size: .; D: TRBD1; J: TRBJ2-2; V: TRBV27; CDR3: CASRVGDRGTGELFF; DNA: TGTGCCAGCAGGGTGGGGGACAGGGGCACCGGGGAGCTGTTTTTT
size: .; D: .; J: TRBJ2-7; V: TRBV4-1; CDR3: CASSQASGEQYF; DNA: TGCGCCAGCAGCCAAGCATCCGGCGAGCAGTACTTC
size: .; D: .; J: TRBJ1-2; V: TRBV5-6; CDR3: CASSLAGPDYGYTF; DNA: TGTGCCAGCAGCTTGGCCGGACCAGACTATGGCTACACCTTC
size: .; D: .; J: TRBJ2-3; V: TRBV19; CDR3: CASIVGRSPDTQYF; DNA: TGTGCCAGTATCGTCGGAAGGAGCCCAGATACGCAGTATTTT
size: .; D: .; J: TRBJ1-5; V: TRBV19; CDR3: CASSIEASQPQHF; DNA: TGTGCCAGTAGTATAGAAGCGAGTCAGCCCCAGCATTTT
size: .; D: .; J: TRBJ1-3; V: TRBV19; CDR3: CASSILRTSSGNTIYF; DNA: TGTGCCAGTAGTATTCTTAGGACGAGCTCTGGAAACACCATATATTTT
size: .; D: .; J: TRBJ2-4; V: TRBV19; CDR3: CASMKDRRGQNIQYF; DNA: TGTGCCAGTATGAAGGACAGGAGGGGTCAAAACATTCAGTACTTC
size: many; D: .; J: TRBJ2-6; V: TRBV7-9; CDR3: CASSPSGANVLTF; DNA: TGTGCCAGCAGCCCCTCTGGGGCCAACGTCCTGACTTTC
size: .; D: .; J: TRBJ1-1; V: TRBV12-3/TRBV12-4; CDR3: CASTRRTEAFF; DNA: TGTGCCAGCACCAGAAGAACTGAAGCTTTCTTT
size: .; D: .; J: TRBJ2-2; V: TRBV6-2/TRBV6-3; CDR3: CASSRRRGNTGELFF; DNA: TGTGCCAGCTCACGGAGGCGGGGGAACACCGGGGAGCTGTTTTTT
size: .; D: .; J: TRBJ1-1; V: TRBV19; CDR3: CASSLRGVRGTEAFF; DNA: TGTGCCAGTAGTCTGCGGGGCGTGCGGGGTACTGAAGCTTTCTTT
size: .; D: .; J: TRBJ1-5; V: TRBV20-1; CDR3: CSAREGRGGARPQHF; DNA: TGCAGTGCTAGAGAGGGACGTGGGGGGGCTCGGCCCCAGCATTTT
size: .; D: .; J: TRBJ2-7; V: TRBV11-2; CDR3: CASSPTQRQRQRRGYEQYF; DNA: TGTGCCAGCAGTCCAACTCAAAGACAGCGGCAACGAAGGGGGTACGAGCAGTACTTC
size: .; D: TRBD2; J: TRBJ2-1; V: TRBV12-3/TRBV12-4; CDR3: CASSQSGSRYNEQFF; DNA: TGTGCCAGCAGCCAAAGCGGGAGTCGGTACAATGAGCAGTTCTTC
size: once; D: TRBD1; J: TRBJ1-2; V: TRBV7-2; CDR3: CASSWKGAHYGYTF; DNA: TGTGCCAGCAGCTGGAAGGGGGCCCACTATGGCTACACCTTC